This T cell receptor beta chain was profiled in a study of T cell repertoires in cytomegalovirus infection. Study-level background: Public signatures in TCR beta pointed to CMV infection and matching HLA type.

In regard to this clonotype: The antigen is unknown.

V was clipped by 6 bases and J by 0 bases; unmatched bases: 5. Germline CDR1 reads MNHEY; CDR2 reads SMNVEV (reference sequence). This CDR3 contains 16 residues. TCRdb re-derived calls from the reads in MiXCR, one entry per CDR3 protein. This sample has roughly 500,000 distinct CDR3 sequences; roughly 46% occur once, and the top ten carry 40% to 50%. Sequencing was performed on cultured PBMCs, taken from culture after CMV antigen stimulation. The J gene is TRBJ2-6, the V gene TRBV27, with 7 bases matching TRBD1. The clonotype originates from a human donor in good health (CMV status not recorded). Some clones in this sample may be carry-over from other donors' samples. The CDR3 here is CASSLWTGSGANVLTF. CDR3 sequence (DNA): TGTGCCAGCAGCCTGTGGACAGGCTCTGGGGCCAACGTCCTGACTTTC.